Each of the 15 T cell receptor beta chains below was sequenced from the same sample in a study of blood T cell repertoires in COVID-19. The table came from immunoSEQ multiplex PCR; TCRdb's copy has only in-frame clones and leaves some out. Among tens of thousands of clones listed, about nine tenths were seen once. Sequenced sample: peripheral blood. The receptors derive from a man between 25 and 39 years old with acute or convalescent COVID-19.

The chain has TRBV7-2 and TRBJ2-7; TRBD1 matches 11 bases. Germline CDR1 and CDR2: SGHTA and FQGNSA. The CDR3 has 15 amino acids. Trimming cost V 1 base and J 3 bases; bases outside gene matches: 2. The CDR3 DNA is TGTGCCAGCAGCTTAGGAGGGACAGGGGGCTACGAGCAGTACGTC. Translated, it gives CASSLGGTGGYEQYV.

The chain combines TRBV6-5 with TRBJ1-2; perhaps TRBD1 as D (5 bases). The V gene lost 0 bases and the J gene lost 6 bases, with 11 bases spanning the gap. This CDR3 comprises 14 residues. CDR1 and CDR2 from the germline V gene are MNHEY and SVGAGI. This chain's CDR3 is CASSYSAGEDGYTF. CDR3 sequence (DNA): TGTGCCAGCAGTTACTCTGCGGGGGAGGATGGCTACACCTTC.

The chain combines TRBV10-3 with TRBJ1-1; D is perhaps TRBD1 (5 bases). Trimming shortened V by 2 bases and J by 8 bases, and 12 bases separated the two germline ends. CDR1 and CDR2 (germline): ENHRY, SYGVKD. CDR3 length: 13 amino acids. The CDR3 DNA reads TGTGCCATCAGTGAGGGAGGCGGGGCGGAAGCTTTCTTT. Amino acid sequence: CAISEGGGAEAFF.

The J gene is TRBJ1-1, the V gene TRBV9; TRBD1 is a possible D gene (5 bases). Between the trimmed V and J ends, which lost 0 bases and 3 bases, there was a span of 9 bases. The germline CDR1 and CDR2 sequences are SGDLS and YYNGEE. The CDR3 runs to 14 residues. The CDR3 spells CASSVDPGDTEAFF. In DNA, the CDR3 is TGTGCCAGCAGCGTAGATCCGGGGGACACTGAAGCTTTCTTT.

The chain is built from TRBV7-6 and TRBJ1-2; D may be TRBD1 (6 bases). The CDR3 has 16 amino acids. Trimming removed 5 bases from V and 3 bases from J, with 19 bases in between. Germline V lookup: CDR1 SGHVS, CDR2 FNYEAQ. As DNA, the CDR3 is TGTGCCAGCAGCCCGACAATAACAGGGTCGGACTATGGCTACACCTTC. Translation gives CASSPTITGSDYGYTF.

This clone was observed once. The chain joins TRBV19 to TRBJ2-5; no definite D call. Trimming took 2 bases from V and 1 from J, leaving 8 bases between them. Germline lookup yields CDR1 LNHDA and CDR2 SQIVND (reference sequence). CDR3 size: 14 residues. Written as DNA, the CDR3 is TGTGCCAGTAGTATATCCCACAGCCAAGAGACCCAGTACTTC. It specifies CASSISHSQETQYF. Using reference TRBV19 and TRBJ2-5 for the parts outside the CDR3, the full variable domain is DGGITQSPKYLFRKEGQNVTLSCEQNLNHDAMYWYRQDPGQGLRLIYYSQIVNDFQKGDIAEGYSVSREKKESFPLTVTSAQKNPTAFYLCASSISHSQETQYFGPGTRLLVL.

This chain uses TRBV4-1 with TRBJ2-1; 8 bases fit TRBD2. Looked up from germline, CDR1 is MGHRA and CDR2 is YSYEKL. The CDR3 spans 15 residues. The V and J ends lost 0 bases and 9 bases, in that order; junction bases with no gene match: 7. The CDR3 here is CASSQDGAGVSEQFF. In nucleotides, the CDR3 is TGCGCCAGCAGCCAAGATGGAGCGGGAGTTAGTGAGCAGTTCTTC.

This CDR3 is CASSFVLSDRAGNTIYF. The DNA of the CDR3 is TGTGCCAGCAGCTTCGTCTTATCGGACAGGGCTGGAAACACCATATATTTT. The J gene is TRBJ1-3, the V gene TRBV11-2; 8 nucleotides match TRBD1. The junction had 9 bases not matched to a gene; V was cut back by 3 bases and J by 2 bases. Germline V gene lookup returns CDR1 SGHAT and CDR2 FQNNGV. The CDR3 loop spans 17 amino acids.

This chain uses TRBV5-5 with TRBJ1-1; D possibly corresponds to TRBD1 (6 bases). CDR1 and CDR2 (germline): SGHKS, YYEKEE (reference sequence). CDR3 length: 15 residues. Trimming removed 3 bases at V and 4 bases at J, with 16 bases between. The DNA for the CDR3 is TGTGCCAGCAGCTACGACCGGGACATCAGCACTGAAGCTTTCTTT. As protein: CASSYDRDISTEAFF.

J is TRBJ1-5 and V is TRBV27; D is undetermined. CDR1 and CDR2 from the germline V gene are MNHEY and SMNVEV (reference sequence). Between the trimmed V and J ends, which lost 4 bases and 1 base, there was a span of 8 bases. The CDR3 is made up of 14 amino acids. CDR3 nucleotides: TGTGCCAGCAGTTACCGGGGAAGCAATCAGCCCCAGCATTTT. It specifies CASSYRGSNQPQHF.

The rearrangement uses TRBV5-1 and TRBJ2-3, with TRBD1 as a possible D gene (5 bases). This CDR3 contains 14 residues. V was trimmed by 5 bases and J by 0 bases, leaving 10 bases between them. CDR1 and CDR2 from the germline V gene are SGHRS and YFSETQ. CDR3 nucleotides: TGCGCCAGCAGGACAGATACTAGCACAGATACGCAGTATTTT. Protein: CASRTDTSTDTQYF.

This chain connects TRBV30 to TRBJ1-2; D may be TRBD1 (6 bases). With 0 bases removed from V and 2 bases from J, the gap between germline ends came to 13 bases. Looked up from germline, CDR1 is GTSNPN and CDR2 is SVGIG (reference sequence). The CDR3 contains 15 residues. CDR3 amino acids: CAWSVQGRGNYGYTF. In DNA, the CDR3 is TGTGCCTGGAGTGTACAAGGCAGGGGAAACTATGGCTACACCTTC. Drawing the rest from reference TRBV30 and TRBJ1-2, the complete variable domain is SQTIHQWPATLVQPVGSPLSLECTVEGTSNPNLYWYRQAAGRGLQLLFYSVGIGQISSEVPQNLSASRPQDRQFILSSKKLLLSDSGFYLCAWSVQGRGNYGYTFGSGTRLTVV.

V gene TRBV13 combines with J gene TRBJ1-6; a possible D gene is TRBD1 (6 bases). The CDR3 spans 17 residues. Trimming cost V 0 bases and J 0 bases, with 9 bases left between them. Germline values: CDR1 PRHDT, CDR2 FYEKMQ (reference sequence). Here the CDR3 DNA reads TGTGCCAGCAGCTTAGGCAGGGGAAACTCCTATAATTCACCCCTCCACTTT. Amino acid sequence: CASSLGRGNSYNSPLHF. The full variable domain, in which reference TRBV13 and TRBJ1-6 provide the parts outside the CDR3, is AAGVIQSPRHLIKEKRETATLKCYPIPRHDTVYWYQQGPGQDPQFLISFYEKMQSDKGSIPDRFSAQQFSDYHSELNMSSLELGDSALYFCASSLGRGNSYNSPLHFGNGTRLTVT.

CDR3 coding DNA: TGTGCCAGCAGCTTAGTAAGCGGGGCGGTATTAGATACGCAGTATTTT. This sequence encodes CASSLVSGAVLDTQYF. The chain couples TRBV7-8 to TRBJ2-3; 7 bases align to TRBD2. There are 16 residues in the CDR3. The germline gives CDR1 SGHVS, CDR2 FQNEAQ. V lost 1 base, J lost 5 bases, and 9 bases stayed unmatched. The full variable domain, its missing parts supplied by reference TRBV7-8 and TRBJ2-3, is GAGVSQSPRYKVAKRGQDVALRCDPISGHVSLFWYQQALGQGPEFLTYFQNEAQLDKSGLPSDRFFAERPEGSVSTLKIQRTQQEDSAVYLCASSLVSGAVLDTQYFGPGTRLTVL.

J is TRBJ2-7 and V is TRBV7-9; D may be TRBD1 (6 bases). V lost 3 bases and J 0 bases, leaving 9 bases between the germline ends. Germline lookup yields CDR1 SEHNR and CDR2 FQNEAQ (reference sequence). The CDR3 is 14 amino acids. Here the CDR3 reads CASSFDRISYEQYF. The CDR3 DNA sequence: TGTGCCAGCAGCTTTGACAGGATCTCCTACGAGCAGTACTTC.